Sequencing of this T cell receptor beta chain was carried out in a study of blood T cell repertoires in COVID-19. Trimming pared 4 bases from V and 4 bases from J, leaving 13 bases between. CDR3 length equals 14 residues. In germline, CDR1 is LGHDT, CDR2 YNNKEL (reference sequence). Profiling relied on immunoSEQ multiplex PCR, and the TCRdb table lists in-frame clones only, not all of them. The top ten clones hold approximately 0.9% of a sample with about 200,000 clones, about 85% of them seen once. The V call is TRBV3-1 (or the pseudogene TRBV3-2), the J call TRBJ1-1; D is uncertain. The sequenced material came from peripheral blood. The clonotype originates from a man aged 60 to 75 with COVID-19, enrolled during active disease. CDR3 DNA sequence: TGTGCCAGCAGCCTTCAGGCGGGTGGCACTGAAGCTTTCTTT. Translating gives CASSLQAGGTEAFF.